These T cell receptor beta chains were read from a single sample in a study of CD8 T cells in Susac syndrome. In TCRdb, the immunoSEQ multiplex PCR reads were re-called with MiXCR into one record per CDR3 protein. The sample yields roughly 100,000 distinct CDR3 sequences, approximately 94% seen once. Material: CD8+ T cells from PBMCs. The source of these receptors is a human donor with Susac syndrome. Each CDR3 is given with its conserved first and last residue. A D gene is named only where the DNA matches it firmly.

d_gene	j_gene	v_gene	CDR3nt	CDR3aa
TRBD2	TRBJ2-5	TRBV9	TGTGCCAGCAGCCCGGCTAGCGGGGGCTCCGGGGAGACCCAGTACTTC	CASSPASGGSGETQYF
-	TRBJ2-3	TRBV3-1	TGTGCCAGCAGCCAAGTGCCGCCCCATAGGGCAGATACGCAGTATTTT	CASSQVPPHRADTQYF
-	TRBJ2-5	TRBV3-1	TGTGCCAGCAGCCAAGATTGGAGAATTGGTTTCGAGACCCAGTACTTC	CASSQDWRIGFETQYF
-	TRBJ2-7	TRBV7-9	TGTGCCAGCAGCCGCGAGGGGGGTTCCCTCGAGCAGTACTTC	CASSREGGSLEQYF
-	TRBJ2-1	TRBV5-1	TGCGCCAGCGCTAGAGAAAGCCCGTACAATGAGCAGTTCTTC	CASARESPYNEQFF
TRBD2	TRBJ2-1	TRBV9	TGTGCCAGCAGCGGATCACCTCGACTAGCGGATGCGAATGAGCAGTTCTTC	CASSGSPRLADANEQFF
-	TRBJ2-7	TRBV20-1	TGCAGTGCTAACCCGAGGGGGGACAGCTACTACGAGCAGTACTTC	CSANPRGDSYYEQYF
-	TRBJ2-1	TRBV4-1	TGCGCCAGCAGCCACTACAATGAGCAGTTCTTC	CASSHYNEQFF
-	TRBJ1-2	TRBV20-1	TGCAGTGCTAGAGCTCGGAACTTCTATGGCTACACCTTC	CSARARNFYGYTF
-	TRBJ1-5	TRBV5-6	TGTGCCAGCAGCTCGGAGGGGAACCAGCCCCAGCATTTT	CASSSEGNQPQHF
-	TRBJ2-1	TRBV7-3	TGTGCCAGCAGCCGCGGACCAGATTACTGGCCCTACAATGAGCAGTTCTTC	CASSRGPDYWPYNEQFF
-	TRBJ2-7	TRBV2	TGTGCCAGCAGAGGCCGCTACGAGCAGTACTTC	CASRGRYEQYF
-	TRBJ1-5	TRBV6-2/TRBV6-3	TGTGCCACCAACGCTCCAGGGGATAGCAATCAGCCCCAGCATTTT	CATNAPGDSNQPQHF
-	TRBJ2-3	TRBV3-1	TGTGCCAGCAGCTCAGGACTTACTAGCACAGATACGCAGTATTTT	CASSSGLTSTDTQYF
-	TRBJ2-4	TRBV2	TGTGCCAGCTGGGGGCCTGACATTCAGTACTTC	CASWGPDIQYF
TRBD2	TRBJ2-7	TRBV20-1	TGCAGTGCTAGAGATGCGGGGGGCAGGATCTACGAGCAGTACTTC	CSARDAGGRIYEQYF
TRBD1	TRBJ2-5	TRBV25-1	TGTGCCAGCTCCGACAGGGTAGAGACCCAGTACTTC	CASSDRVETQYF
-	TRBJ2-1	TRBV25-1	TGTGCCAGCGCCAGCTTTGGGCAGTTCTTC	CASASFGQFF
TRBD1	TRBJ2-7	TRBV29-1	TGCAGCGTTGAAGGGACAGGGATTTACGAGCAGTACTTC	CSVEGTGIYEQYF
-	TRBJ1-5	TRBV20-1	TGCAGTGCTAGAGATCTCAGGGAAAGCAATCAGCCCCAGCATTTT	CSARDLRESNQPQHF
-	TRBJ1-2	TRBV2	TGTGCCAGCAGTGAATGGCCGATATATGGCTACACCTTC	CASSEWPIYGYTF
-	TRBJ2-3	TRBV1	TGCACCAGCGGGGGGGCTTGCACAGATACGCAGTATTTT	CTSGGACTDTQYF
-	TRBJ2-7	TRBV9	TGTGCCAGCAGCGTATTCTCCGGCGGCGAGCAGTACTTC	CASSVFSGGEQYF
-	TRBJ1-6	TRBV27	TGTGCCAGCAGTTTATCCGGCCGAGTTTATTCACCCCTCCACTTT	CASSLSGRVYSPLHF
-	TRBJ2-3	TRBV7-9	TGTGCCAGCACCTTTGGGGCGGGCACAGATACGCAGTATTTT	CASTFGAGTDTQYF
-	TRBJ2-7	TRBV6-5	TGTGCCAGCAGTTACTCCGCGGGAAACGAGCAGTACTTC	CASSYSAGNEQYF
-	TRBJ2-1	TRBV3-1	TGTGCCAGCAGCCATTACCCGGAGCTCTCCTACAATGAGCAGTTCTTC	CASSHYPELSYNEQFF
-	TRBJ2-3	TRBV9	TGTGCCAGCAGCGTAGAGGGGGGACATACCACAGATACGCAGTATTTT	CASSVEGGHTTDTQYF
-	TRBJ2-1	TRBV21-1	TGTGCCAGCAGCAAAGGGGAGGACAGGGGTGGAGGAAATGAGCAGTTCTTC	CASSKGEDRGGGNEQFF